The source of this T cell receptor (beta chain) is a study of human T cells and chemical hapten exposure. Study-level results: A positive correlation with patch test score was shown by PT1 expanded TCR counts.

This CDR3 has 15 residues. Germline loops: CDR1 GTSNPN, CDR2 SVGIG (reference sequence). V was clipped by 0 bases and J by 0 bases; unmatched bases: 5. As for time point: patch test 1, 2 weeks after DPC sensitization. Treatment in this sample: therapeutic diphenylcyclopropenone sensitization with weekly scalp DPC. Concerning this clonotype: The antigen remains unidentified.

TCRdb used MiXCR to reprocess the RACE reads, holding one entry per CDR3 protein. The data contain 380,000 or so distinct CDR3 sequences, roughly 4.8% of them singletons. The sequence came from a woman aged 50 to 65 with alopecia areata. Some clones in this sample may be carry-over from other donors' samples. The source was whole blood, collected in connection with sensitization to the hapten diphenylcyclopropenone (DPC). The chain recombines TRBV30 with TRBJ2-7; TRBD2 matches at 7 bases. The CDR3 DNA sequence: TGTGCCTGGAGTGTAACTAGCGAAAGCTCCTACGAGCAGTACTTC. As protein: CAWSVTSESSYEQYF. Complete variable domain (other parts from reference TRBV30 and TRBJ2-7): SQTIHQWPATLVQPVGSPLSLECTVEGTSNPNLYWYRQAAGRGLQLLFYSVGIGQISSEVPQNLSASRPQDRQFILSSKKLLLSDSGFYLCAWSVTSESSYEQYFGPGTRLTVT.